This T cell receptor (beta chain) is drawn from a study of post-analysis software for immune sequencing data. The table lists this clonotype with a few counts. Its antigen is not identified. Study-wide results and caveats: Higher frequency in patients than in controls was seen for roughly five TRBV segments, with TRBV5-6, TRBV5-1 and TRBV20-1 among them.

Unique molecular identifiers featured in each of the TCR beta cDNA libraries. TCRdb itself ran the PCR reads through MiXCR, one entry per CDR3 protein. The profile shows roughly 170,000 distinct CDR3 sequences, over 25% of them singletons. The CDR3 has 17 residues. Losses at the gene ends were 2 bases for V and 6 bases for J; bases not matched to a gene: 14. CDR1 and CDR2 (germline): MRHNA, SNTAGT. This clonotype was obtained from a girl aged 5 to 17 with multiple sclerosis. Sample: blood. This chain connects TRBV6-4 to TRBJ2-7, with 9 bases lining up with TRBD1. CDR3 DNA: TGTGCCAGCAGTGACCGGGTCGAAGGGACAGGGAGGGGCGAGCAGTACTTC. It encodes CASSDRVEGTGRGEQYF.